A single sample gave rise to the 14 T cell receptor beta chains below, sequenced in a study of cytomegalovirus exposure and HLA in healthy donors. PCR involved 60 Vbeta and 13 Jbeta primers. Clones were read by immunoSEQ multiplex PCR, and TCRdb kept only the in-frame ones, dropping some. This sample has about 110,000 clones, with around three quarters found just once. The sequencing sample was made of PBMCs. Receptors were obtained from a man under 40 in good health and CMV-seronegative.

As DNA, the CDR3 is TGTGCCAGTAGGCTGCCGGACATTGGGAACACTGAAGCTTTCTTT. Translated: CASRLPDIGNTEAFF. The chain links TRBV19 to TRBJ1-1; D may be TRBD1 (5 bases). Trimming removed 6 bases at V and 1 base at J, with 15 bases between. CDR1 and CDR2 (germline): LNHDA, SQIVND (reference sequence). The CDR3 is made up of 15 amino acids.

The chain links TRBV7-9 to TRBJ1-1, with D maybe TRBD1 (5 bases). The germline V gene encodes CDR1 SEHNR and CDR2 FQNEAQ (reference sequence). V was shortened by 3 bases and J by 1 base, with 12 bases between the two germline ends. The CDR3 runs 15 residues. The CDR3 nucleotides are TGTGCCAGCAGCTTCGCGGGGGGGGAGAACACTGAAGCTTTCTTT. Protein sequence: CASSFAGGENTEAFF.

Worth noting for this clone: The junction differs from germline at one of its ends, possibly a read error. The chain is built from TRBV7-9 and TRBJ1-1, with TRBD1 as a possible D gene (5 bases). Germline assignment: CDR1 SEHNR and CDR2 FQNEAQ (reference sequence). The CDR3 sequence is 14 residues long. The CDR3 here is CSSSLEGRVTEAFF. In DNA, the CDR3 is TGTTCCAGCAGCTTAGAGGGCAGGGTCACTGAAGCTTTCTTT.

This clone was seen many times. CDR3 in amino acids: CASSQSGDRECIQPQHF. CDR3 nucleotides: TGCGCCAGCAGTCAATCGGGAGACAGGGAATGTATTCAGCCCCAGCATTTT. The chain links TRBV23-1 to TRBJ1-5; 7 nucleotides agree with TRBD1. TRBV23-1 is recorded as an ORF, its role being uncertain. The length of the CDR3 is 17 residues. V lost 0 bases, J lost 6 bases, and 11 bases stayed unmatched.

This chain links TRBV7-2 with TRBJ2-3, with 7 bases fitting TRBD2. J gave up 3 bases and V 5 bases, and 11 bases lay outside the gene matches. Germline CDR1 reads SGHTA; CDR2 reads FQGNSA. This CDR3 is 16 amino acids long. CDR3 in amino acids: CASSRNGLVGTDTQYF. CDR3 DNA sequence: TGTGCCAGCAGCCGCAACGGACTAGTCGGGACAGATACGCAGTATTTT.

The chain employs TRBV28 and TRBJ2-7, with TRBD1 identical over 7 bases. J was trimmed by 2 bases and V by 8 bases; bases with no gene match: 6. The CDR3 has 13 amino acids. Germline lookup yields CDR1 MDHEN and CDR2 SYDVKM. The CDR3 is CASEDRNTYEQYF. The CDR3 coding sequence is TGTGCCAGCGAGGACAGGAACACCTACGAGCAGTACTTC.

A few counts support this clone. This chain connects TRBV30 to TRBJ1-1; perhaps TRBD1 as D (5 bases). Germline values: CDR1 GTSNPN, CDR2 SVGIG (reference sequence). The CDR3 sequence is 14 residues long. V lost 3 bases to trimming and J lost 6 bases, with 17 bases between them. This CDR3 reads CAWRVRGGRPEAFF. CDR3 DNA sequence: TGTGCCTGGAGAGTACGGGGGGGTAGACCTGAAGCTTTCTTT. Full variable domain (rest looked up from reference TRBV30 and TRBJ1-1): SQTIHQWPATLVQPVGSPLSLECTVEGTSNPNLYWYRQAAGRGLQLLFYSVGIGQISSEVPQNLSASRPQDRQFILSSKKLLLSDSGFYLCAWRVRGGRPEAFFGQGTRLTVV.

The V and J genes are TRBV19 and TRBJ1-2; D is uncertain. The V end was cut by 0 bases, the J end by 8 bases, with 7 bases between. The CDR3 extends over 12 amino acids. Germline V gene data show CDR1 as LNHDA and CDR2 as SQIVND (reference sequence). The CDR3 protein is CASSIEGRGYTF. Written as DNA, the CDR3 is TGTGCCAGTAGTATAGAGGGCAGGGGCTACACCTTC.

The chain employs TRBV28 and TRBJ2-5; weak D call: TRBD2 (5 bases). The CDR3 loop spans 13 amino acids. Germline assignment: CDR1 MDHEN and CDR2 SYDVKM. V was cut by 1 base and J by 5 bases, with 8 bases left in between. CDR3 sequence reads: CASSLSGVETQYF. The CDR3 DNA reads as TGTGCCAGCAGTTTATCCGGGGTCGAGACCCAGTACTTC. Full variable domain (remainder filled in from reference TRBV28 and TRBJ2-5): DVKVTQSSRYLVKRTGEKVFLECVQDMDHENMFWYRQDPGLGLRLIYFSYDVKMKEKGDIPEGYSVSREKKERFSLILESASTNQTSMYLCASSLSGVETQYFGPGTRLLVL.

This chain joins TRBV2 and TRBJ1-1; D gene unclear. There are 15 residues in the CDR3. The germline gives CDR1 SNHLY, CDR2 FYNNEI. V was trimmed by 5 bases and J by 1 base, leaving 14 bases between them. This CDR3 reads CASSWPPRANTEAFF. CDR3 in DNA: TGTGCCAGCAGTTGGCCACCTAGAGCGAACACTGAAGCTTTCTTT.

The CDR3 coding sequence is TGCGCCAGCAGCCAGACAGGGGGTTATGGCTACACCTTC. It is translated as CASSQTGGYGYTF. The V and J genes are TRBV4-1 and TRBJ1-2; 9 nucleotides line up with TRBD1. CDR1 and CDR2 (germline): MGHRA, YSYEKL. The CDR3 has 13 residues. Trimming took 3 bases from V and 5 from J; bases not matched to a gene: 1.

This clone was recorded a few times. V usage is TRBV4-1 and J usage is TRBJ2-2; 9 nucleotides match TRBD1. From germline, CDR1 is MGHRA and CDR2 YSYEKL. V lost 1 base and J lost 8; bases outside the gene matches: 2. The CDR3 consists of 14 residues. CDR3 DNA: TGCGCCAGCAGCCAAGGAGACAGGGGGGGGGAGCTGTTTTTT. It yields the protein CASSQGDRGGELFF.

This clone was recorded once. The rearrangement joins TRBV19 to TRBJ1-5, with 7 bases matching TRBD1. V dropped 6 bases and J dropped 5; count of bases not matched to a gene: 7. The germline gives CDR1 LNHDA, CDR2 SQIVND (reference sequence). The CDR3 totals 14 residues. The CDR3 is CASSFQGGHQPQHF. CDR3 DNA sequence: TGTGCCAGTAGCTTCCAGGGGGGCCATCAGCCCCAGCATTTT.

The rearrangement uses TRBV9 and TRBJ2-1, with TRBD2 matching over 13 bases. With V trimmed by 3 bases and J by 7 bases, 7 bases remained unmatched. CDR3 length equals 16 residues. Germline CDR1 reads SGDLS; CDR2 reads YYNGEE. Written as DNA, the CDR3 is TGTGCCAGCAGCGCGCCGGGGACTAGCGGGATAAATGAGCAGTTCTTC. Protein product: CASSAPGTSGINEQFF.